This T cell receptor beta chain was retrieved from a study of blood T cell repertoires in COVID-19 (dated by TCRdb to 2020 to 2022). Concerning the study at large: Samples covering the acute and convalescent phases of COVID-19 were provided by collaborators in the United States, Italy and Spain. The prospective study material was composed of cDNA or gDNA derived from T cells, B-cell-depleted T cells, or PBMCs. Deeply sampled blood TCRbeta repertoires from subjects exposed to, actively infected with, or recovered from COVID-19 were included in the dataset. The repertoires were made available in a free public database intended to serve as a resource for research on the immune response to SARS-CoV-2. Samples came from the ongoing ImmuneRACE study (first 160 participants) plus 1,254 subjects from 6 global collaborators. Sample metadata almost always included a de-identified subject ID, COVID-19 status, age in years and sex. HLA class I and class II types, where available, came from metadata supplied by the sample provider rather than from assay-based typing.

The collaborating institutions used their own protocols to collect whole blood in K2EDTA tubes. Collaborator samples were shipped for TCRbeta analysis as frozen whole blood, isolated PBMCs, or DNA extracted from either sample type. Notes on this clone: Which antigen it targets is not known. It has no much larger one-base neighbor in the sample; base qualities were not kept.

Findings and caveats that apply to the study as a whole: Clinical and demographic metadata were provided uncurated, with the amount varying by source and participant.

The immunoSEQ Assay, a bias-controlled multiplex PCR, was used to amplify TCRbeta CDR3 regions from genomic DNA. As for the original processing: The number of nucleated cells in each sample was estimated by amplification of reference gene primers within the assay. To quantify the absolute abundance of each unique TCRbeta CDR3 rearrangement, sequence reads were collapsed and filtered. Productive Simpson clonality was computed per sample as the square root of Simpson's diversity index over productive rearrangements. This immuneACCESS table, as held by TCRdb, lists in-frame sequences with V and J called but not all clones. Of the missing ones, under half trace to an unresolved V gene in checked studies; the others have no known cause. That table supplies the V and J calls and clone size; D and trimming were determined from the DNA. Here the sample has over 100,000 clones; roughly 87% occur a single time. Of the sample, under 13% is held by the ten largest clones.

CDR1 LNHDA and CDR2 SQIVND were looked up in the germline V gene (reference sequence). The CDR3 has 16 amino acids, counting the end cysteine and phenylalanine. Of the read, only the CDR3 DNA is kept; its 48 bases are in frame from base 1. V trim: 7 bases; J trim: 3 bases; unmatched bases: 11. The sequence joins TRBV19 to TRBJ2-1; 8 of the junction bases match TRBD2. This receptor was identified in a man older than 75 with acute or convalescent COVID-19. The material sequenced was peripheral blood. The CDR3 protein: CASTRRTGGNYNEQFF. The DNA sequence reads TGTGCCAGTACGCGACGAACGGGGGGGAACTACAATGAGCAGTTCTTC.